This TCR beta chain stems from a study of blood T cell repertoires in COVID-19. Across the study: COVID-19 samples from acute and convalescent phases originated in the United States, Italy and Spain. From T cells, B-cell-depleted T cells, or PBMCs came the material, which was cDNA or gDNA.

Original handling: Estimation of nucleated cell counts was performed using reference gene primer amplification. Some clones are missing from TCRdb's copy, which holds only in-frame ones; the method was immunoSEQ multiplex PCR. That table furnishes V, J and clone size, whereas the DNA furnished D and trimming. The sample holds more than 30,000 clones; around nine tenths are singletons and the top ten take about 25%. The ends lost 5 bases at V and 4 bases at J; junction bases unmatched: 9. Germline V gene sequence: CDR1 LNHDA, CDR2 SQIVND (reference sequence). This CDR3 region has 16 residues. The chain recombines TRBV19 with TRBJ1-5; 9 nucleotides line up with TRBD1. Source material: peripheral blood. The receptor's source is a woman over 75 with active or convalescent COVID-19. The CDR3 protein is CASSFIGTGMNQPQHF. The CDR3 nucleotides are TGTGCCAGTAGTTTCATTGGGACAGGGATGAATCAGCCCCAGCATTTT.